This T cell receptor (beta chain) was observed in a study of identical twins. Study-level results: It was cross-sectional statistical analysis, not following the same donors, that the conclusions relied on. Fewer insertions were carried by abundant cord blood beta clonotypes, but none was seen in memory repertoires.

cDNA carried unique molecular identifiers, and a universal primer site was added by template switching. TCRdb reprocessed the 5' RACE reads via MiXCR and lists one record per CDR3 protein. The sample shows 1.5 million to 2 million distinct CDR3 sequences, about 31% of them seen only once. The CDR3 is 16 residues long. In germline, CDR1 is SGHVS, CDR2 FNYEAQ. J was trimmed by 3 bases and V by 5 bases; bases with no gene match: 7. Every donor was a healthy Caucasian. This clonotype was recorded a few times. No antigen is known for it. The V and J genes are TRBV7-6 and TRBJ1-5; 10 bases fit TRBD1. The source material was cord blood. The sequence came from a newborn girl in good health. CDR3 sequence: CASSIGQGGNNQPQHF. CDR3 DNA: TGTGCCAGCAGCATCGGACAGGGGGGGAACAATCAGCCCCAGCATTTT.